The sequence of this TCR beta chain was determined in a study of blood T cell repertoires in COVID-19. Study in general: Whether acute or convalescent, the COVID-19 samples came from the United States, Italy and Spain.

Clones were sequenced by immunoSEQ multiplex PCR, and TCRdb holds only the in-frame ones, with some missing. The sample consists of 55,000 to 65,000 clones, 90% of them appearing once. CDR1 is MNHEY, CDR2 SVGAGI, per germline. The CDR3 runs to 14 residues. Trimming at V came to 4 bases and at J to 3 bases, leaving 1 base not matched to a gene. The V gene is TRBV6-5, the J gene TRBJ2-2; 8 nucleotides agree with TRBD1. Sequenced sample: peripheral blood. This TCR was recovered from a woman of 80 years or more with active COVID-19. CDR3 sequence: CASSLTGDTGELFF. Here the CDR3 DNA reads TGTGCCAGCAGTTTGACAGGGGACACCGGGGAGCTGTTTTTT.